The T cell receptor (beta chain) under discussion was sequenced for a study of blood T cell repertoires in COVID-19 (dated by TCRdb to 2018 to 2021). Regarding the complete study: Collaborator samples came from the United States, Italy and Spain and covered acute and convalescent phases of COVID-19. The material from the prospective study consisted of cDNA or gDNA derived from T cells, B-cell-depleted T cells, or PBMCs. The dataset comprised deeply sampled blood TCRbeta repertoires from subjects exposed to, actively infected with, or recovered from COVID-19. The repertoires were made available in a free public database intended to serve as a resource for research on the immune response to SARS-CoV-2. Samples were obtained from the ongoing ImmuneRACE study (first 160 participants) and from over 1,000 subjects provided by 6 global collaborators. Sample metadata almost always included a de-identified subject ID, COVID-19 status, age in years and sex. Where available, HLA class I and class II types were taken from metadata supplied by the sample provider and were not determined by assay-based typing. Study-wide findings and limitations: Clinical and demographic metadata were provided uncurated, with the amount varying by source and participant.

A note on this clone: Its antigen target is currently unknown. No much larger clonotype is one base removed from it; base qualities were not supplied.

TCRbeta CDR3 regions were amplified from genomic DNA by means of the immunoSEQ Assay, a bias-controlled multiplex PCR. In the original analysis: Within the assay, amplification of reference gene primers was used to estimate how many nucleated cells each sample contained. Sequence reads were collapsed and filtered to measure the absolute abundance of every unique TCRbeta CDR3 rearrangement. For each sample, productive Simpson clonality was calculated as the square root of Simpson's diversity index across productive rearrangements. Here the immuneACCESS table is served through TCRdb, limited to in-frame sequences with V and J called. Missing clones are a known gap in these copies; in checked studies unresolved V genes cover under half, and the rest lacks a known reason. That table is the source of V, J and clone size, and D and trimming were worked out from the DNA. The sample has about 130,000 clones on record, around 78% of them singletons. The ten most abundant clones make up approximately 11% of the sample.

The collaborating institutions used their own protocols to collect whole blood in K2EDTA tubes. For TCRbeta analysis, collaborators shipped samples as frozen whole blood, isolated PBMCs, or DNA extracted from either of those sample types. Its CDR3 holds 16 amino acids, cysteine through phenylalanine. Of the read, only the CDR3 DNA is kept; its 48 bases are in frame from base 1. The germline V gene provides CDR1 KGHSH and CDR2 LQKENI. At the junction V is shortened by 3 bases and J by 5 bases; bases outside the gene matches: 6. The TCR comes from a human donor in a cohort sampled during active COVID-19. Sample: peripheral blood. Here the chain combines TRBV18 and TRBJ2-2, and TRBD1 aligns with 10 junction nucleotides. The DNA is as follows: TGTGCCAGCTCACCCTCCGGACAGGGGGGGACCGGGGAGCTGTTTTTT. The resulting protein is CASSPSGQGGTGELFF. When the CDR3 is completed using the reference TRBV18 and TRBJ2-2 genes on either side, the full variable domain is NAGVMQNPRHLVRRRGQEARLRCSPMKGHSHVYWYRQLPEEGLKFMVYLQKENIIDESGMPKERFSAEFPKEGPSILRIQQVVRGDSAAYFCASSPSGQGGTGELFFGEGSRLTVL.